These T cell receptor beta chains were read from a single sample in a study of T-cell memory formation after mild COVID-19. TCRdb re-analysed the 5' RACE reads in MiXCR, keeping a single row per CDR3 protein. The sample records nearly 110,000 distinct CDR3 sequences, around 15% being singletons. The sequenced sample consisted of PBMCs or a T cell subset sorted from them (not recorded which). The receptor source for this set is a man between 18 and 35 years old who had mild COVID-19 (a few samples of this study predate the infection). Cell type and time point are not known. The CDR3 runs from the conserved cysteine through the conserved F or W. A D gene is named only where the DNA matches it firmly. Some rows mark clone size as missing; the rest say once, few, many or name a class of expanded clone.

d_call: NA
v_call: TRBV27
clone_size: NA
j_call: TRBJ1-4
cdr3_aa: CASSPDGLFEKLFF
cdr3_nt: TGTGCCAGCAGCCCGGACGGGTTGTTCGAAAAACTGTTTTTT

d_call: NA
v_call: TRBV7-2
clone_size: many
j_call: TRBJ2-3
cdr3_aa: CASSLAPTDTQYF
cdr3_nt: TGTGCCAGCAGCTTAGCGCCTACGGATACGCAGTATTTT

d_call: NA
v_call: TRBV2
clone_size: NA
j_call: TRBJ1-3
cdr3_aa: CASSALTGFGNTIYF
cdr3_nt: TGTGCCAGCAGTGCCCTCACAGGGTTCGGAAACACCATATATTTT

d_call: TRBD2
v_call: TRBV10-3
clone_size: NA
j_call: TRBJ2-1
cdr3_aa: CAISGRGLADDNEQFF
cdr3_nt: TGTGCCATCAGTGGACGTGGGCTAGCGGATGACAATGAGCAGTTCTTC

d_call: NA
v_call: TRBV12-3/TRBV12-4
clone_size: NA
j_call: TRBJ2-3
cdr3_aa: CASSLEWLGTDTQYF
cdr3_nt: TGTGCCAGCAGTTTAGAATGGCTTGGCACAGATACGCAGTATTTT

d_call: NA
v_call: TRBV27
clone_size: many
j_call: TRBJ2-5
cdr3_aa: CASPKVGMETQYF
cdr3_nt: TGTGCCAGCCCCAAGGTAGGGATGGAGACCCAGTACTTC

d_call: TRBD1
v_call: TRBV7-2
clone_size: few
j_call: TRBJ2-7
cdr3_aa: CASSYPGQRYEQYF
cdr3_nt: TGTGCCAGCAGCTATCCGGGACAGAGATACGAGCAGTACTTC

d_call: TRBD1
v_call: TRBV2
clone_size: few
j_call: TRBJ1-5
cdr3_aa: CASSGTGRSNQPQHF
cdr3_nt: TGTGCCAGCAGCGGGACAGGGCGTAGCAATCAGCCCCAGCATTTT

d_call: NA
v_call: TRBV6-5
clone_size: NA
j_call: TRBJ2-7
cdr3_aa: CASSNGAGYEQYF
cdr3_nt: TGTGCCAGCAGCAACGGCGCGGGCTACGAGCAGTACTTC

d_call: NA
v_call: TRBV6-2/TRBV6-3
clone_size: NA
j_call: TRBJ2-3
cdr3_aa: CASGGANTQYF
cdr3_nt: TGTGCCAGCGGGGGGGCGAATACGCAGTATTTT

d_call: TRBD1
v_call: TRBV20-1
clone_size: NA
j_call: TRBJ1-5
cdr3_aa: CSARLDRGPAGDQPQHF
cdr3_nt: TGCAGTGCTAGATTGGACAGGGGGCCCGCTGGGGATCAGCCCCAGCATTTT

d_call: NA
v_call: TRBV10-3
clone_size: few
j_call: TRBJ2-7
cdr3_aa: CAIALPGRQEQYF
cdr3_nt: TGTGCCATCGCGCTTCCGGGACGCCAGGAGCAGTACTTC

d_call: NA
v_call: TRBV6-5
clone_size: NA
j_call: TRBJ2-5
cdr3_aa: CASRLTPLQKTQYF
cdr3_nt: TGTGCCAGCAGGCTTACACCCCTACAGAAGACCCAGTACTTC

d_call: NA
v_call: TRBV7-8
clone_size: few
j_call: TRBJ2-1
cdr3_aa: CASSGRVRSSYNEQFF
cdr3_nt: TGTGCCAGCAGCGGCAGGGTCCGGAGCTCCTACAATGAGCAGTTCTTC

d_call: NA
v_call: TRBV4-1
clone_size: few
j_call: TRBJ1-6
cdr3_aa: CASSQGAGESFYSPLHF
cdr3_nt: TGCGCCAGCAGCCAAGGGGCAGGGGAAAGTTTTTATTCACCCCTCCACTTT

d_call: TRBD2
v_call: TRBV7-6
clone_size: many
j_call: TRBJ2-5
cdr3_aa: CASSRLAGGGETQYF
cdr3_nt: TGTGCCAGCAGCCGACTAGCGGGGGGAGGTGAGACCCAGTACTTC

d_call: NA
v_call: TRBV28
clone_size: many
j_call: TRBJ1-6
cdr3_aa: CASSLLSSYNSPLHF
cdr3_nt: TGTGCCAGCAGTCTTTTGAGCTCCTATAATTCACCCCTCCACTTT

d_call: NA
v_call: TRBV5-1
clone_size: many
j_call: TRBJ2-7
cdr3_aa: CASSLGDYEQYF
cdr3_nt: TGCGCCAGCAGCTTGGGCGACTACGAGCAGTACTTC

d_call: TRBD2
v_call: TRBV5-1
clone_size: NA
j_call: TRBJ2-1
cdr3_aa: CATSLLAGPYNEQFF
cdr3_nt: TGCGCCACCTCCCTCCTAGCGGGACCCTACAATGAGCAGTTCTTC

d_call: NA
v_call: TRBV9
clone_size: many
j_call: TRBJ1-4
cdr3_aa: CASSQDQGEKLFF
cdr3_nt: TGTGCCAGCAGTCAAGACCAGGGTGAAAAACTGTTTTTT

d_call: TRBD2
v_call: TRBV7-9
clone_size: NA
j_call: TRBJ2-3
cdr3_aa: CASSSGLALLLGTDTHYF
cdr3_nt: TGTGCCAGCAGCTCGGGACTAGCTCTCTTGCTCGGCACAGATACGCATTATTTT

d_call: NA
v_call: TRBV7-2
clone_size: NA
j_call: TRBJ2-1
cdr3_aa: CATPGDRGWANEQFF
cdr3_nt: TGTGCCACCCCCGGGGATCGGGGGTGGGCCAATGAGCAGTTCTTC

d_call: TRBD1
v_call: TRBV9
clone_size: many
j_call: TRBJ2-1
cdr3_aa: CASTTGGATNEQFF
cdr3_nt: TGTGCCAGCACGACAGGGGGGGCTACCAATGAGCAGTTCTTC

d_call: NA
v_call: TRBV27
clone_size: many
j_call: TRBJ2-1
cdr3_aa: CASSLFASLEQFF
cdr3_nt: TGTGCCAGCAGTTTATTCGCTAGCCTTGAGCAGTTCTTC

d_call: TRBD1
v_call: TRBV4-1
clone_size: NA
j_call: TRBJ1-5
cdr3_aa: CASSQGTGGLYQPQHF
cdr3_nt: TGCGCCAGCAGCCAAGGGACAGGGGGATTGTACCAGCCCCAGCATTTT

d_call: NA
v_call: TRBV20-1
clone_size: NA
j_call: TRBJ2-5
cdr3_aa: CSARDLRVFRGETQYF
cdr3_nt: TGCAGTGCTAGAGATCTGAGGGTTTTTAGGGGGGAGACCCAGTACTTC

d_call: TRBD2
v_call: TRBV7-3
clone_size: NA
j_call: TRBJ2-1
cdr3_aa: CASSVYSGGAYEQFF
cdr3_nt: TGTGCCAGCAGCGTATATAGCGGGGGGGCATATGAGCAGTTCTTC

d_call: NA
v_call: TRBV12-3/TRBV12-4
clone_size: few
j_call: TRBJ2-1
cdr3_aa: CASTTNGNEQFF
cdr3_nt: TGTGCCAGCACCACCAACGGCAATGAGCAGTTCTTC

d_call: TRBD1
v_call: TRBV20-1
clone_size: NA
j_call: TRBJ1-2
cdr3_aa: CSARDQRGQDSYTF
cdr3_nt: TGCAGTGCTAGAGATCAGAGGGGGCAGGATAGCTACACCTTC

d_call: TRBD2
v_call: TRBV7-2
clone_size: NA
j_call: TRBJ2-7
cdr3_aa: CASSYVSGGAYEQYF
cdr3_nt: TGTGCCAGCAGCTACGTTAGCGGGGGGGCGTACGAGCAGTACTTC

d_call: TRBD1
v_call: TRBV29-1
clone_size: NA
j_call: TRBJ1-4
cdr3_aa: CSGMTGEDEKLFF
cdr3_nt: TGCAGCGGAATGACAGGGGAGGATGAAAAACTGTTTTTT

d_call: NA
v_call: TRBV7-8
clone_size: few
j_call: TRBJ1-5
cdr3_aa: CASSSRVGGANQPQHF
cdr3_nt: TGTGCCAGCAGCTCAAGGGTCGGGGGGGCTAATCAGCCCCAGCATTTT

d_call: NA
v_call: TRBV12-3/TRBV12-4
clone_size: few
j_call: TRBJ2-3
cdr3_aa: CASSTIGRGTDTQYF
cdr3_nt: TGTGCCAGCAGTACCATTGGAAGGGGCACAGATACGCAGTATTTT

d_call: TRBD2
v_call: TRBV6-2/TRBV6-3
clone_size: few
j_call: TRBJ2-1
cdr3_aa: CASRAGGVYNEQFF
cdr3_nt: TGTGCCAGCAGGGCGGGGGGGGTCTACAATGAGCAGTTCTTC

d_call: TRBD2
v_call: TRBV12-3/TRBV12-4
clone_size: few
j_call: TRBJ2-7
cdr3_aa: CASSATPGLAGAHPSYEQYF
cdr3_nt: TGTGCCAGCAGTGCAACCCCGGGACTAGCGGGGGCCCACCCCTCCTACGAGCAGTACTTC

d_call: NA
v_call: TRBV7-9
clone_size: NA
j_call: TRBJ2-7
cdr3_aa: CASSLESGEQYF
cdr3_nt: TGTGCCAGCAGCTTAGAGAGCGGCGAGCAGTACTTC

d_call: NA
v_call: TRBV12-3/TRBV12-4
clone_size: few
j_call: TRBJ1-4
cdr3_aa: CASSLGGDREKLFF
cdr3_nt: TGTGCCAGCAGTTTAGGCGGGGATCGAGAAAAACTGTTTTTT

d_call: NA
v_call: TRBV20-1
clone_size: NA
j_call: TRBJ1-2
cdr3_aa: CSATNAGAGYYGYTF
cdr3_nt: TGCAGTGCCACCAACGCCGGAGCAGGGTACTATGGCTACACCTTC

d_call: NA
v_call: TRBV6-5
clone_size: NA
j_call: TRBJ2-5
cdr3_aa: CASSYSRAGGEETQYF
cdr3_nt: TGTGCCAGCAGTTACTCGAGGGCAGGAGGTGAGGAGACCCAGTACTTC

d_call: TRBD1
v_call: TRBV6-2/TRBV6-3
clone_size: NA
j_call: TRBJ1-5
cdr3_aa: CASANRGNQPQHF
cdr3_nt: TGTGCCAGCGCTAACAGGGGTAATCAGCCCCAGCATTTT

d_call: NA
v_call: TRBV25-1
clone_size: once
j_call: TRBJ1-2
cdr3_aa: CASSVPNYGYTF
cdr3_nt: TGTGCCAGCAGTGTTCCCAACTATGGCTACACCTTC

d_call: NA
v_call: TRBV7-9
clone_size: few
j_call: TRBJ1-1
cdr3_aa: CASRKGIGAEAFF
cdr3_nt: TGTGCCAGCAGAAAGGGTATTGGGGCTGAAGCTTTCTTT

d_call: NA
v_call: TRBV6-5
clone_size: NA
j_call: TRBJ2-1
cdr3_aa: CATRGTYNEQFF
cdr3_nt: TGTGCCACCCGAGGGACCTACAATGAGCAGTTCTTC

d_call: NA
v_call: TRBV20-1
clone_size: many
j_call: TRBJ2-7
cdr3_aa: CSAGRRDQPYEQYF
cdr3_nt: TGCAGTGCTGGACGCCGGGACCAACCGTACGAGCAGTACTTC

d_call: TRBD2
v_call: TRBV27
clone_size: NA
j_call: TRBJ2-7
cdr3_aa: CASSLKRGAYEQYF
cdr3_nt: TGTGCCAGCAGTTTAAAGCGGGGGGCGTACGAGCAGTACTTC

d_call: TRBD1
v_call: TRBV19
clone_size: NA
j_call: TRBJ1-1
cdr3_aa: CASSQGQVSEAFF
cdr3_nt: TGTGCCAGTTCACAGGGGCAGGTCAGTGAAGCTTTCTTT

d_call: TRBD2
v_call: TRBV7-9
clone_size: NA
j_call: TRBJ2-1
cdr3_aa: CASSLSAGGRGNEQFF
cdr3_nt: TGTGCCAGCAGCTTATCAGCGGGGGGGCGAGGTAATGAGCAGTTCTTC

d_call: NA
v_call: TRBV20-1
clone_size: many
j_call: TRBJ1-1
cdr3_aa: CSAITGSKAEAFF
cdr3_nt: TGCAGTGCGATAACAGGGAGTAAGGCTGAAGCTTTCTTT